This T cell receptor (beta chain) was obtained from a study of T-cell memory formation after mild COVID-19. A word on this clonotype: Its antigen is still unknown.

The V gene lost 6 bases and the J gene lost 5 bases, with 11 bases spanning the gap. The CDR3 length is 14 residues. TCRdb re-derived calls from the 5' RACE reads in MiXCR, one entry per CDR3 protein. The repertoire holds fewer than 400,000 distinct CDR3 sequences, around 13% seen once, with 20% to 25% in the top ten. Regarding the study as a whole: Pre-infection memory carried some responding clones, suggesting that cross-reactive memory joined. Among CD4+ contracting clones, most were CM and EM, and CD8+ ones EMRA.

The chain carries TRBV12-3 or TRBV12-4 and TRBJ1-6, with TRBD1 as a possible D gene (6 bases). This clonotype was obtained from a man between 18 and 29 years old who had mild COVID-19 (a few samples of this study predate the infection). Cell type and time point are not known. Material: PBMCs or a T cell subset sorted from them (not recorded which). CDR3 sequence reads: CASSRGGHNSPLHF. In DNA form, the CDR3 reads TGTGCCAGCAGCCGAGGGGGTCATAATTCACCCCTCCACTTT.